The clone carrying this T cell receptor beta chain appeared once. Its antigen is not known. These data originate in a study of cytomegalovirus exposure and HLA in healthy donors. Study information: Earlier findings included some 120 million unique TCR beta sequences obtained from 150 million to 200 million T cells. Study results and caveats: There was a cluster of highly shared sequence variants that was likely a sequencing artifact.

This CDR3 is built from 20 residues. Germline V gene lookup returns CDR1 MGHRA and CDR2 YSYEKL. V was clipped by 0 bases and J by 3 bases; unmatched bases: 16. A multiplex PCR was run with 60 Vbeta primers and 13 Jbeta primers. Clones were sequenced by immunoSEQ multiplex PCR, and TCRdb holds only the in-frame ones, with some missing. The sample holds fewer than 350,000 clones, roughly 89% seen once. This TCR came from a young woman in good health and CMV-seronegative. V and J are TRBV4-1 and TRBJ2-3; 9 bases map to TRBD2. Sequencing used PBMCs. The CDR3 here is CASSQDNFRRTSERTDTQYF. The CDR3 nucleotides read TGCGCCAGCAGCCAAGATAACTTCAGGCGGACTAGCGAGAGGACAGATACGCAGTATTTT.